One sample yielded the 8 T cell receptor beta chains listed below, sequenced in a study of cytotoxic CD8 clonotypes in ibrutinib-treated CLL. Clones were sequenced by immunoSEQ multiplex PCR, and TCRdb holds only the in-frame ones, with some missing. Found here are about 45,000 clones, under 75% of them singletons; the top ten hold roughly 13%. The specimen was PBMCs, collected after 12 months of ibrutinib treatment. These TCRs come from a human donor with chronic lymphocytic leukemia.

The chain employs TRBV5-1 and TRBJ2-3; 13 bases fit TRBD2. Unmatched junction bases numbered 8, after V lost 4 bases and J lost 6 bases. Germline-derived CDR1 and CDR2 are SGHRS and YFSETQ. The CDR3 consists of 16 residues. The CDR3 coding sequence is TGCGCCAGCAGCCTCCTACTAGCGGGGGGGCTGGATACGCAGTATTTT. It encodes CASSLLLAGGLDTQYF.

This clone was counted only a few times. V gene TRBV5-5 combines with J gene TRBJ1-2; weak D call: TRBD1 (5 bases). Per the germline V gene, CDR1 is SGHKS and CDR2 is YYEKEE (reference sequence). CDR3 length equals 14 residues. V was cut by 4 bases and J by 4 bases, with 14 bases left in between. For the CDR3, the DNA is TGTGCCAGCAGCACCGTAGGGGACTCCTATGGCTACACCTTC. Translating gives CASSTVGDSYGYTF. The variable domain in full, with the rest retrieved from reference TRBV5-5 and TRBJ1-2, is DAGVTQSPTHLIKTRGQQVTLRCSPISGHKSVSWYQQVLGQGPQFIFQYYEKEERGRGNFPDRFSARQFPNYSSELNVNALLLGDSALYLCASSTVGDSYGYTFGSGTRLTVV.

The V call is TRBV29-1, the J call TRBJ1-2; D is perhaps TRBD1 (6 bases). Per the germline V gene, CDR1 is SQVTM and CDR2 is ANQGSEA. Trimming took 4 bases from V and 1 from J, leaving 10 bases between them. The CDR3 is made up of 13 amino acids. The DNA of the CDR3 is TGCAGCGTTGGGTACAGGGATAACTATGGCTACACCTTC. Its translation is CSVGYRDNYGYTF.

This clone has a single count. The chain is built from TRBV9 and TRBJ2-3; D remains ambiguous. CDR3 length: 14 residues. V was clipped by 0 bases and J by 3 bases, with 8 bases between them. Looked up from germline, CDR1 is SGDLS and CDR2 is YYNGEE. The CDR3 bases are TGTGCCAGCAGCGTAGGAGATGGAACAGATACGCAGTATTTT. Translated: CASSVGDGTDTQYF.

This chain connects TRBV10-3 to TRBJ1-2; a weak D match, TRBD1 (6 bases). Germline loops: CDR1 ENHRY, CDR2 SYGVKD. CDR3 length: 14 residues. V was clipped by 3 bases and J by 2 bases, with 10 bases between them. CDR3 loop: CAISEQGGNYGYTF. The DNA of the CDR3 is TGTGCCATCAGTGAACAGGGAGGGAACTATGGCTACACCTTC.

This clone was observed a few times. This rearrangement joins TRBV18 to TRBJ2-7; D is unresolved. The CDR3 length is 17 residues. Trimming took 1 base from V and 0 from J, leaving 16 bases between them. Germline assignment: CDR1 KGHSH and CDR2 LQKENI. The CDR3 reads CASSPLFYPPGSYEQYF. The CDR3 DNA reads TGTGCCAGCTCACCACTTTTCTATCCACCGGGCTCCTACGAGCAGTACTTC.

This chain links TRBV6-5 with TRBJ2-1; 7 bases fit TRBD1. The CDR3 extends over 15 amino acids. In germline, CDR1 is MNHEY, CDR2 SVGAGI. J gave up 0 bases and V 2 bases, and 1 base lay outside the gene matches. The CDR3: CASSYGDSSYNEQFF. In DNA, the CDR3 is TGTGCCAGCAGTTACGGGGACAGCTCCTACAATGAGCAGTTCTTC.

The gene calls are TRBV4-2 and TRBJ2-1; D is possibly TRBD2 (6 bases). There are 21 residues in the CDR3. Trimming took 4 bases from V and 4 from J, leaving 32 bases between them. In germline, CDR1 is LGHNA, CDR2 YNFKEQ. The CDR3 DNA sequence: TGTGCCAGCAGCCCCTCGCAGGCCCCGGGACTCCTCCCGACTTTATACAATGAGCAGTTCTTC. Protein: CASSPSQAPGLLPTLYNEQFF.